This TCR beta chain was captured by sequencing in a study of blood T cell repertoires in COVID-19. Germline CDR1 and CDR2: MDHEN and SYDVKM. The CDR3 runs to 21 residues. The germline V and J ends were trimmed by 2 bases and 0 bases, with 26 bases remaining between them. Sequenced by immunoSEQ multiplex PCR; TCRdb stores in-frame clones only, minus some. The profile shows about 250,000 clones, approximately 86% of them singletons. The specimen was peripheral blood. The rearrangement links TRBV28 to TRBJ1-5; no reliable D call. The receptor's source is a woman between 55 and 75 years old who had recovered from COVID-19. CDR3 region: CASSLVGLSNPGGYSNQPQHF. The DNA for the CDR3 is TGTGCCAGCAGTTTAGTAGGACTGTCCAACCCGGGCGGTTATAGCAATCAGCCCCAGCATTTT.